The clone carrying this T cell receptor (beta chain) has just a few counts. Some clones are missing from TCRdb's copy, which holds only in-frame ones; the method was immunoSEQ multiplex PCR. The table records around 69,000 clones, around 92% of them present only once. The sample comes from a study of T cell changes during pregnancy in multiple sclerosis. The V gene lost 0 bases and the J gene lost 3 bases, with 8 bases spanning the gap. From germline, CDR1 is LGHNA and CDR2 YNFKEQ. The CDR3 contains 15 residues. The clonotype originates from a female donor with multiple sclerosis, enrolled in a pregnancy study. The chain uses TRBV4-2 and TRBJ1-4; D unclear. Sequences were derived from peripheral blood, sampled in the first trimester of pregnancy. The CDR3 protein is CASSQEGDSNEKLFF. The CDR3 DNA reads as TGTGCCAGCAGCCAAGAGGGTGACTCTAATGAAAAACTGTTTTTT.